The 9 T cell receptor beta chains below come from one sample, sequenced in a study of cytomegalovirus exposure and HLA in healthy donors. PCR involved 60 Vbeta and 13 Jbeta primers. Libraries were prepared by immunoSEQ multiplex PCR; TCRdb keeps only in-frame clonotypes and omits some of them. Among roughly 100,000 clones listed, approximately 87% were seen once. The sample comprised PBMCs. All receptors come from a man aged 35-49 years in good health and CMV-seronegative.

This clone has a handful of counts. CDR3 sequence (DNA): TGTGCCAGCAGTGGACTAGCGGGGGGGCCAGATACGCAGTATTTT. It is translated as CASSGLAGGPDTQYF. This chain uses TRBV6-5 with TRBJ2-3, with 15 positions matching TRBD2. The CDR3 has 15 amino acids. Germline values: CDR1 MNHEY, CDR2 SVGAGI. Germline trimming cut 5 bases from V and 4 bases from J; bases unmatched to any gene: 1.

A word on this clone: An end of the junction differs from the germline gene, which may be a read error. The chain carries TRBV2 and TRBJ2-7, with TRBD2 as a possible D gene (6 bases). CDR1 and CDR2 from the germline V gene are SNHLY and FYNNEI. The CDR3 runs 12 residues. DNA of the CDR3: TGTGCCAGCAGTGAAAGGCGCGGGACGCCGTCCTTC. It is translated as CASSERRGTPSF.

The chain combines TRBV5-4 with TRBJ1-1; D may be TRBD1 (6 bases). The CDR3 loop spans 15 amino acids. Per the germline V gene, CDR1 is SGHNT and CDR2 is YYREEE (reference sequence). The V and J ends lost 2 bases and 0 bases respectively, with 11 bases between them. The CDR3 DNA reads TGTGCCAGCAGCTTAACAGGGATACTGAACACTGAAGCTTTCTTT. Translated, it gives CASSLTGILNTEAFF.

This clone was seen a handful of times. The genes are TRBV5-4 and TRBJ2-1; D might be TRBD2 (5 bases). There are 14 residues in the CDR3. The germline gives CDR1 SGHNT, CDR2 YYREEE (reference sequence). The V and J ends lost 0 bases and 12 bases respectively, with 16 bases between them. The CDR3 sequence: CASSLAELDVGQFF. CDR3 DNA sequence: TGTGCCAGCAGCTTGGCCGAACTAGACGTGGGGCAGTTCTTC.

The chain joins TRBV11-2 to TRBJ1-4; the D gene is possibly TRBD1 (5 bases). With 5 bases removed from V and 0 bases from J, the gap between germline ends came to 13 bases. The germline V gene has CDR1 SGHAT and CDR2 FQNNGV. This CDR3 has 16 amino acids. The CDR3 nucleotides read TGTGCCAGCAGCCGCCGAACAGGTGCAACTAATGAAAAACTGTTTTTT. The encoded protein is CASSRRTGATNEKLFF.

The chain recombines TRBV28 with TRBJ2-5; TRBD2 matches at 8 bases. The V gene's germline CDR1 is MDHEN and CDR2 SYDVKM. This CDR3 is built from 14 residues. The V gene end was trimmed by 2 bases and the J gene end by 9 bases; junction bases not matched to a gene: 8. The CDR3 region has the DNA TGTGCCAGCAGTTTACTCCAGCGGGGGTCTCCCCAGTACTTC. Protein sequence: CASSLLQRGSPQYF.

This sequence joins TRBV2 and TRBJ1-1; 7 nucleotides agree with TRBD1. Germline V gene data show CDR1 as SNHLY and CDR2 as FYNNEI. This CDR3 contains 15 residues. After removal of 4 bases from V and 3 bases from J, the junction contained 8 bases not matched to a gene. The CDR3 reads CASSAHRGKDTEAFF. For the CDR3, the DNA is TGTGCCAGCAGTGCGCACAGGGGTAAGGACACTGAAGCTTTCTTT.

The chain recombines TRBV14 with TRBJ2-3, with 8 bases fitting TRBD2. The germline V gene encodes CDR1 SGHDN and CDR2 FVKESK. The CDR3 contains 16 residues. The ends lost 4 bases at V and 2 bases at J; junction bases unmatched: 8. The CDR3 loop is CASSPLGGADTDTQYF. Written as DNA, the CDR3 is TGTGCCAGCAGCCCCCTCGGGGGGGCGGACACAGATACGCAGTATTTT.

This chain connects TRBV19 to TRBJ1-6; possibly TRBD1 for D (5 bases). The CDR3 contains 15 residues. Trimming pared 9 bases from V and 1 base from J, leaving 13 bases between. Germline CDR1 reads LNHDA; CDR2 reads SQIVND (reference sequence). This CDR3 reads CASRGRGSYNSPLHF. Written as DNA, the CDR3 is TGTGCCAGCCGGGGTCGGGGGTCCTATAATTCACCCCTCCACTTT.